These 22 T cell receptor beta chains share one sample of origin, sequenced in a study of T cells after yellow fever vaccination. TCRdb reprocessed the 5' RACE reads with MiXCR, giving one entry per CDR3 protein. The sample yields about 260,000 distinct CDR3 sequences, 3.6% seen once. Source: PBMCs, taken 15 days after the yellow fever booster vaccination. The receptors stem from a man aged 18-30 years who received the YFV17D yellow fever vaccine.

This clonotype was seen at least ten times. The J gene is TRBJ1-2, the V gene TRBV24-1, with D tentatively TRBD1 (5 bases). The CDR3 loop spans 13 amino acids. V was trimmed by 6 bases and J by 2 bases, leaving 9 bases between them. Germline CDR1 is KGHDR and CDR2 is SFDVKD. The CDR3 here is CATSRGTNYGYTF. CDR3 coding DNA: TGTGCCACCAGTCGGGGGACGAACTATGGCTACACCTTC.

This clonotype was seen many times. The gene calls are TRBV2 and TRBJ1-1; D may be TRBD1 (6 bases). V was trimmed by 1 base and J by 5 bases, leaving 17 bases between them. The CDR3 has 16 residues. From germline, CDR1 is SNHLY and CDR2 FYNNEI. The DNA for the CDR3 is TGTGCCAGCAGTGAAGGAGACGGACAGCTAAGAACTGAAGCTTTCTTT. Encoded protein: CASSEGDGQLRTEAFF.

In its sample, this clonotype was seen many times. The rearrangement links TRBV20-1 to TRBJ2-5, with D possibly matching TRBD2 (5 bases). The CDR3 length is 13 residues. V lost 5 bases and J 5 bases, leaving 15 bases between the germline ends. Per germline, CDR1 DFQATT and CDR2 SNEGSKA (reference sequence). CDR3 sequence: CSASERSRETQYF. Written as DNA, the CDR3 is TGCAGTGCTTCCGAGCGGTCCAGGGAGACCCAGTACTTC.

This clonotype was seen at least ten times. This chain uses TRBV20-1 with TRBJ1-5, with D uncertain. This CDR3 contains 13 residues. V dropped 3 bases and J dropped 3 bases, with 9 bases sitting between them. Germline CDR1 DFQATT, CDR2 SNEGSKA (reference sequence). The CDR3 spells CSASSGDNQPQHF. The CDR3 coding sequence is TGCAGTGCTAGTTCCGGGGACAATCAGCCCCAGCATTTT.

This clonotype has ten or more counts. The chain joins TRBV24-1 to TRBJ2-1, with D tentatively TRBD2 (5 bases). This CDR3 comprises 13 residues. Germline CDR1 is KGHDR and CDR2 is SFDVKD. V lost 4 bases and J lost 7, with 10 bases in between. The DNA for the CDR3 is TGTGCCACCAGTGACCGTACTAGAAATGAGCAGTTCTTC. Protein: CATSDRTRNEQFF.

In this sample, this clonotype turned up many times. The chain has TRBV20-1 and TRBJ2-5; 9 bases line up with TRBD1. Losses at the gene ends were 4 bases for V and 4 bases for J; bases not matched to a gene: 13. The CDR3 sequence is 16 residues long. CDR1 and CDR2 (germline): DFQATT, SNEGSKA (reference sequence). This CDR3 reads CSAISRDRVKGETQYF. As DNA, the CDR3 is TGCAGTGCTATCTCCCGGGACAGGGTAAAGGGAGAGACCCAGTACTTC.

This clonotype has at least ten counts. The chain is built from TRBV6-2 or TRBV6-3 and TRBJ1-5, with D tentatively TRBD1 (6 bases). The CDR3 is 12 amino acids. The germline V and J ends were trimmed by 10 bases and 6 bases, with 13 bases remaining between them. Germline CDR1 reads MNHEY; CDR2 reads SVGEGT. The CDR3 sequence: CATGQSGQPQHF. The CDR3 DNA is TGTGCCACCGGACAGTCGGGTCAGCCCCAGCATTTT.

This clonotype occurred a few times. CDR3 sequence: CSARSGQAGTEAFF. The DNA of the CDR3 is TGCAGTGCTAGATCGGGACAGGCCGGGACTGAAGCTTTCTTT. The gene calls are TRBV20-1 and TRBJ1-1; TRBD1 matches 8 bases. The CDR3 length is 14 residues. CDR1 DFQATT and CDR2 SNEGSKA come from the germline V gene (reference sequence). V lost 2 bases and J lost 5; bases outside the gene matches: 7.

Many counts were recorded for this clonotype. V and J are TRBV20-1 and TRBJ1-1; D perhaps matches TRBD1 (6 bases). The V gene lost 5 bases and the J gene lost 4 bases, with 14 bases spanning the gap. The CDR3 sequence is 13 residues long. The germline CDR1 and CDR2 sequences are DFQATT and SNEGSKA (reference sequence). The chain's CDR3 is CSALDGTITEAFF. In nucleotides, the CDR3 is TGCAGTGCTTTGGACGGGACAATCACTGAAGCTTTCTTT.

This clonotype has at least ten counts. This sequence joins TRBV6-5 and TRBJ1-1; TRBD1 agrees at 12 bases. This CDR3 has 16 amino acids. Germline V gene sequence: CDR1 MNHEY, CDR2 SVGAGI. V dropped 2 bases and J dropped 6; count of bases not matched to a gene: 7. The CDR3 nucleotides are TGTGCCAGCAGTTACGGGGACAGGGGGCTTTTAGCTGAAGCTTTCTTT. Amino acids: CASSYGDRGLLAEAFF.

There are many counts of this clonotype. The chain combines TRBV12-3 or TRBV12-4 with TRBJ2-1; 9 nucleotides match TRBD2. J gave up 1 base and V 4 bases, and 5 bases lay outside the gene matches. The CDR3 runs to 16 residues. CDR3 region: CASSSRLAESYNEQFF. The DNA of the CDR3 is TGTGCCAGCAGTTCCCGACTAGCGGAATCCTACAATGAGCAGTTCTTC.

In its sample, this clonotype was seen many times. The V call is TRBV12-3 or TRBV12-4, the J call TRBJ2-1; 8 positions agree with TRBD2. The CDR3 runs to 13 residues. The V gene end was trimmed by 4 bases and the J gene end by 6 bases; junction bases not matched to a gene: 2. CDR3 protein: CASSYSGGNEQFF. CDR3 nucleotides: TGTGCCAGCAGTTACAGCGGGGGCAATGAGCAGTTCTTC.

This clonotype was counted many times. CDR3 bases: TGCGCCAGCAGCTTGCAACTAGCGGGGTTGGAGACCCAGTACTTC. It encodes CASSLQLAGLETQYF. V usage is TRBV5-1 and J usage is TRBJ2-5, with TRBD2 identical over 10 bases. Germline CDR1 is SGHRS and CDR2 is YFSETQ. The CDR3 totals 15 residues. Trimming removed 1 base from V and 5 bases from J; junction bases left unmatched: 5.

This clonotype was observed at least ten times. The chain carries TRBV20-1 and TRBJ1-2; 7 positions agree with TRBD1. Germline CDR1 and CDR2: DFQATT and SNEGSKA (reference sequence). The junction had 4 bases not matched to a gene; V was cut back by 5 bases and J by 7 bases. The CDR3 totals 11 residues. The CDR3 nucleotides read TGCAGTGCTTATAACAGGGGTGGCTACACCTTC. Translated: CSAYNRGGYTF.

This clonotype was detected ten times or more. The chain has TRBV20-1 and TRBJ2-3; a weak D match, TRBD2 (6 bases). From germline, CDR1 is DFQATT and CDR2 SNEGSKA (reference sequence). CDR3 length: 12 residues. The CDR3 DNA sequence: TGCAGGCTGGGCGGGGCAGCTAATACGCAGTATTTT. This translates into CRLGGAANTQYF.

This clonotype was seen many times. The chain recombines TRBV7-8 with TRBJ2-7; perhaps D is TRBD1 or TRBD2 (6 bases each). The V end lost 5 bases, the J end lost 2 bases, and 16 bases lay between the germline ends. The CDR3 runs 15 residues. Per germline, CDR1 SGHVS and CDR2 FQNEAQ. CDR3 coding DNA: TGTGCCAGCAGCCTAGGAGGGGGACAAACCTACGAGCAGTACGTC. This gives the protein CASSLGGGQTYEQYV.

The sample holds many counts of this clonotype. This sequence joins TRBV25-1 and TRBJ2-5; 9 bases match TRBD2. J was trimmed by 5 bases and V by 2 bases; bases with no gene match: 6. This CDR3 is 15 amino acids long. Germline loops: CDR1 MGHDK, CDR2 SYGVNS. This chain's CDR3 is CASSEPGLARETQYF. CDR3 in DNA: TGTGCCAGCAGTGAACCCGGACTAGCGCGGGAGACCCAGTACTTC.

This clonotype showed up many times. V usage is TRBV28 and J usage is TRBJ2-3, with 8 bases identical to TRBD2. Per the germline V gene, CDR1 is MDHEN and CDR2 is SYDVKM. The ends lost 5 bases at V and 5 bases at J; junction bases unmatched: 9. The CDR3 covers 15 residues. CDR3 loop: CASSPSGGPGDTQYF. DNA of the CDR3: TGTGCCAGCAGTCCATCGGGGGGGCCGGGAGATACGCAGTATTTT.

This clonotype has ten or more counts. This sequence joins TRBV4-1 and TRBJ1-2; D is uncertain. The CDR3 extends over 15 amino acids. CDR1 MGHRA and CDR2 YSYEKL come from the germline V gene. With 1 base removed from V and 4 bases from J, the gap between germline ends came to 13 bases. The chain's CDR3 is CASSQVSQGVYGYTF. In DNA form, the CDR3 reads TGCGCCAGCAGCCAAGTGTCACAAGGCGTCTATGGCTACACCTTC.

This clonotype was observed at least ten times. CDR3: CASSSILSGYGYTF. Written as DNA, the CDR3 is TGTGCCAGCAGCTCGATATTAAGCGGCTATGGCTACACCTTC. The chain uses TRBV3-1 and TRBJ1-2, with D hard to call. Trimming took 5 bases from V and 4 from J, leaving 14 bases between them. The CDR3 sequence is 14 residues long. Germline lookup yields CDR1 LGHDT and CDR2 YNNKEL (reference sequence).

This clonotype has at least ten counts. The chain's CDR3 is CSARTPRALHF. Written as DNA, the CDR3 is TGCAGTGCCCGGACACCGCGAGCCCTCCACTTT. The V gene is TRBV20-1, the J gene TRBJ1-6; the D gene is possibly TRBD1 (5 bases). The germline V gene has CDR1 DFQATT and CDR2 SNEGSKA (reference sequence). The V end lost 6 bases, the J end lost 14 bases, and 14 bases lay between the germline ends. The CDR3 contains 11 residues.

The sample holds many counts of this clonotype. This chain connects TRBV19 to TRBJ2-1; D might be TRBD2 (6 bases). The CDR3 runs to 14 residues. Germline-derived CDR1 and CDR2 are LNHDA and SQIVND (reference sequence). Trimming cost V 3 bases and J 4 bases, with 10 bases left between them. The CDR3 sequence: CASSITGGYNEQFF. CDR3 DNA: TGTGCCAGTAGTATTACCGGGGGTTACAATGAGCAGTTCTTC. Together with reference TRBV19 and TRBJ2-1, the CDR3 gives the full variable domain: DGGITQSPKYLFRKEGQNVTLSCEQNLNHDAMYWYRQDPGQGLRLIYYSQIVNDFQKGDIAEGYSVSREKKESFPLTVTSAQKNPTAFYLCASSITGGYNEQFFGPGTRLTVL.